These 24 T cell receptor beta chains came from one sample sequenced in a study of T cell responses to AZD1222 COVID-19 vaccine. Sequencing used immunoSEQ multiplex PCR; TCRdb keeps in-frame clones, though not all of them. The sample has over 120,000 clones, over 75% seen once. The sample here was peripheral blood, taken 28 days after the second dose of the MenACWY control vaccine. Every receptor here comes from an adult who received the MenACWY meningococcal vaccine as a control.

This chain uses TRBV27 with TRBJ1-1; 8 nucleotides line up with TRBD1. J lost 1 base, V lost 5 bases, and 3 bases had no gene match. The CDR3 contains 14 residues. Germline V gene lookup returns CDR1 MNHEY and CDR2 SMNVEV (reference sequence). For the CDR3, the DNA is TGTGCCAGCAGTGTGGACAGGGCGAACACTGAAGCTTTCTTT. This translates into CASSVDRANTEAFF.

The chain uses TRBV6-5 and TRBJ1-2, with D uncertain. The length of the CDR3 is 13 residues. Trimming shortened V by 0 bases and J by 7 bases, and 9 bases separated the two germline ends. Germline lookup yields CDR1 MNHEY and CDR2 SVGAGI. CDR3 loop: CASSYSEVSGYTF. CDR3 coding DNA: TGTGCCAGCAGTTACTCGGAGGTCTCTGGCTACACCTTC.

This chain joins TRBV6-1 and TRBJ1-1; D is uncertain. This CDR3 has 12 residues. V was trimmed by 3 bases and J by 0 bases, leaving 2 bases between them. In germline, CDR1 is MNHNS, CDR2 SASEGT. The CDR3 sequence is CASSDMNTEAFF. Here the CDR3 DNA reads TGTGCCAGCAGTGACATGAACACTGAAGCTTTCTTT.

V is TRBV7-2 and J is TRBJ1-2, with a weak D call TRBD1 (6 bases). CDR1 SGHTA and CDR2 FQGNSA come from the germline V gene. V gave up 1 base and J gave up 6 bases, with 12 bases separating them. This CDR3 has 14 amino acids. The CDR3 sequence is CASSLGPGVDGYTF. CDR3 in DNA: TGTGCCAGCAGCTTAGGTCCAGGGGTGGATGGCTACACCTTC.

The rearrangement uses TRBV5-1 and TRBJ1-2, with 9 bases aligning to TRBD1. J gave up 6 bases and V 4 bases, and 7 bases lay outside the gene matches. This CDR3 comprises 14 residues. CDR1 is SGHRS and CDR2 is YFSETQ in the germline V gene. CDR3 amino acids: CASSPRTGVDGYTF. For the CDR3, the DNA is TGCGCCAGCAGCCCTCGGACAGGGGTGGATGGCTACACCTTC.

This rearrangement joins TRBV29-1 to TRBJ2-1; D unresolved. Trimming stripped 5 bases from V and 6 bases from J, with 17 bases between. Germline lookup yields CDR1 SQVTM and CDR2 ANQGSEA. This CDR3 region has 14 residues. CDR3 sequence: CSVRVAGAFNEQFF. CDR3 nucleotide sequence: TGCAGCGTTAGAGTGGCAGGAGCCTTCAATGAGCAGTTCTTC.

This sequence joins TRBV5-1 and TRBJ2-3; 8 positions match TRBD2. The junction had 7 bases not matched to a gene; V was cut back by 0 bases and J by 4 bases. Germline lookup yields CDR1 SGHRS and CDR2 YFSETQ. This CDR3 contains 16 residues. CDR3 bases: TGCGCCAGCAGCTTGGGTAGCGGGAATGCGGCAGATACGCAGTATTTT. Protein product: CASSLGSGNAADTQYF.

V gene TRBV9 combines with J gene TRBJ2-7; D remains ambiguous. The CDR3 covers 16 residues. Germline CDR1 reads SGDLS; CDR2 reads YYNGEE. The germline V and J ends were trimmed by 0 bases and 2 bases, with 15 bases remaining between them. The CDR3 loop reads CASSVAGAADTYEQYF. DNA for the CDR3: TGTGCCAGCAGCGTAGCCGGCGCAGCAGATACCTACGAGCAGTACTTC.

The rearrangement links TRBV19 to TRBJ1-1; D remains ambiguous. The CDR3 loop spans 14 amino acids. Trimming stripped 3 bases from V and 0 bases from J, with 8 bases between. Looked up from germline, CDR1 is LNHDA and CDR2 is SQIVND (reference sequence). CDR3 in DNA: TGTGCCAGTAGTATCAACAGTATGAACACTGAAGCTTTCTTT. This translates into CASSINSMNTEAFF.

The V gene is TRBV4-1, the J gene TRBJ2-1, with TRBD1 matching over 10 bases. V lost 6 bases and J lost 7; bases outside the gene matches: 9. The CDR3 is made up of 15 amino acids. Germline V gene data show CDR1 as MGHRA and CDR2 as YSYEKL. CDR3 sequence: CASSRGTGVLNEQFF. The CDR3 DNA reads TGCGCCAGCAGTCGGGGGACAGGGGTACTAAATGAGCAGTTCTTC.

The CDR3 DNA reads as TGTGCCAGTAGTTTTTCGGGTCCGGCACCGGCCTATGGCTACACCTTC. Its protein product is CASSFSGPAPAYGYTF. The chain is built from TRBV19 and TRBJ1-2; D is undetermined. V gave up 5 bases and J gave up 4 bases, with 20 bases separating them. CDR1 and CDR2 from the germline V gene are LNHDA and SQIVND (reference sequence). The CDR3 covers 16 residues.

The gene calls are TRBV7-2 and TRBJ1-6; D remains unclear. The V and J ends lost 1 base and 8 bases respectively, with 12 bases between them. CDR1 is SGHTA and CDR2 is FQGNSA in the germline V gene. This CDR3 has 15 amino acids. Here the CDR3 reads CASSLGSGGDSPLHF. The CDR3 region has the DNA TGTGCCAGCAGCTTAGGTTCGGGTGGTGATTCACCCCTCCACTTT.

V is TRBV18 and J is TRBJ1-3; 9 bases agree with TRBD1. Germline assignment: CDR1 KGHSH and CDR2 LQKENI. J lost 8 bases, V lost 1 base, and 9 bases had no gene match. The CDR3 extends over 16 amino acids. The CDR3: CASSPRADRGTDTIYF. CDR3 nucleotides: TGTGCCAGCTCACCACGGGCGGACAGGGGTACGGACACCATATATTTT.

This chain connects TRBV6-5 to TRBJ1-5, with D hard to call. V was shortened by 4 bases and J by 0 bases, with 7 bases between the two germline ends. Germline V gene lookup returns CDR1 MNHEY and CDR2 SVGAGI. The CDR3 is 14 residues long. The CDR3 DNA is TGTGCCAGCAGTTCACGTTTTAGCAATCAGCCCCAGCATTTT. It specifies CASSSRFSNQPQHF.

The chain joins TRBV5-8 to TRBJ2-2, with D perhaps matching TRBD1 or TRBD2 (5 bases each). There are 15 residues in the CDR3. Trimming stripped 9 bases from V and 1 base from J, with 16 bases between. The V gene's germline CDR1 is SGHTS and CDR2 YDEGEE. For the CDR3, the DNA is TGTGCCAACACCGGGACCCCTGGGAACACCGGGGAGCTGTTTTTT. Protein sequence: CANTGTPGNTGELFF.

The rearrangement joins TRBV27 to TRBJ1-1, with D uncertain. V lost 8 bases and J lost 0, with 13 bases in between. Per the germline V gene, CDR1 is MNHEY and CDR2 is SMNVEV (reference sequence). The CDR3 is 14 amino acids. CDR3 nucleotide sequence: TGTGCCAGCGGCCGGGAGGGCTTGAACACTGAAGCTTTCTTT. Translation gives CASGREGLNTEAFF.

V and J are TRBV27 and TRBJ2-7; 14 bases are shared with TRBD2. This CDR3 is 16 amino acids long. CDR1 and CDR2 (germline): MNHEY, SMNVEV (reference sequence). After removal of 2 bases from V and 5 bases from J, the junction contained 5 bases not matched to a gene. Here the CDR3 DNA reads TGTGCCAGCAGTTTAAGACTAGCGGGAGGGCAACACGAGCAGTACTTC. Translation: CASSLRLAGGQHEQYF.

The chain joins TRBV7-2 to TRBJ2-2, with a possible D match to TRBD2 (6 bases). Germline V gene sequence: CDR1 SGHTA, CDR2 FQGNSA. The CDR3 has 14 amino acids. Deletions cut 5 bases from V and 11 bases from J, with 18 bases between. CDR3 amino acids: CASSAGGTPSELFF. The CDR3 nucleotides read TGTGCCAGCAGCGCGGGCGGGACCCCCAGCGAGCTGTTTTTT.

The chain combines TRBV6-5 with TRBJ1-5; TRBD1 might be the D (5 bases). The CDR3 has 15 residues. In germline, CDR1 is MNHEY, CDR2 SVGAGI. V was shortened by 5 bases and J by 1 base, with 12 bases between the two germline ends. The CDR3 sequence: CASSTRVGSNQPQHF. The CDR3 DNA reads as TGTGCCAGCAGTACCAGGGTAGGGAGCAATCAGCCCCAGCATTTT.

The rearrangement joins TRBV19 to TRBJ1-1; D is undetermined. V was shortened by 1 base and J by 7 bases, with 10 bases between the two germline ends. This CDR3 has 13 residues. Germline CDR1 LNHDA, CDR2 SQIVND (reference sequence). CDR3 in DNA: TGTGCCAGTAGTATAGGGCCGGGGATTGAAGCTTTCTTT. This codes for CASSIGPGIEAFF.

The chain carries TRBV2 and TRBJ1-4; D not certain. V was clipped by 6 bases and J by 0 bases, with 8 bases between them. The CDR3 runs to 14 residues. Germline CDR1 SNHLY, CDR2 FYNNEI. Here the CDR3 DNA reads TGTGCCAGCAGGAAGGTTGCAACTAATGAAAAACTGTTTTTT. It encodes CASRKVATNEKLFF.

The chain is built from TRBV5-4 and TRBJ1-6; D uncertain. Per the germline V gene, CDR1 is SGHNT and CDR2 is YYREEE (reference sequence). With 1 base removed from V and 7 bases from J, the gap between germline ends came to 9 bases. This CDR3 has 14 amino acids. The CDR3 nucleotides are TGTGCCAGCAGCTTGTCCGGCTCCAATTCACCCCTCCACTTT. It is translated as CASSLSGSNSPLHF.

The chain links TRBV28 to TRBJ1-5; unclear D gene. Germline lookup yields CDR1 MDHEN and CDR2 SYDVKM. Deletions cut 7 bases from V and 14 bases from J, with 21 bases between. The CDR3 totals 13 residues. CDR3 region: CASNIAVDQFEHF. The CDR3 region has the DNA TGTGCCAGCAACATTGCCGTCGACCAGTTCGAGCATTTT.

The chain joins TRBV15 to TRBJ2-5; 9 bases match TRBD1. The CDR3 covers 13 residues. Germline trimming cut 5 bases from V and 6 bases from J; bases unmatched to any gene: 4. The germline gives CDR1 LNHNV, CDR2 YYDKDF (reference sequence). CDR3 sequence (DNA): TGTGCCACCAGCGCGGGACAGGGCAAGACCCAGTACTTC. Residues: CATSAGQGKTQYF.